Below are 3 T cell receptor beta chains sequenced from a single sample in a study of blood T cell repertoires in COVID-19 (dated by TCRdb to 2020 to 2021). Libraries were made using the immunoSEQ multiplex PCR assay. The immuneACCESS repertoire file appears here via TCRdb, limited to in-frame rearrangements. These files lack a portion of the clones; in checked studies, under half of the deficit traces to unresolved V genes, and the cause of the others is not known. In all, the sample holds a few hundred thousand clones, and roughly 88% of those were seen once. Under 3.5% of the sample is held by the ten biggest clonotypes. Input material: peripheral blood. The source is a woman between 25 and 40 years old with COVID-19, enrolled during active disease.

This clone was counted once. V usage is TRBV3-1 (or the pseudogene TRBV3-2) and J usage is TRBJ2-5; D remains unclear. In germline, CDR1 is LGHDT, CDR2 YNNKEL (reference sequence). This CDR3 comprises 15 residues. The ends were cut back, 2 bases at V and 2 bases at J, with 12 bases in the middle. CDR3 residues: CASSQMMTAQETQYF. CDR3 in DNA: TGTGCCAGCAGCCAAATGATGACTGCGCAAGAGACCCAGTACTTC.

The chain employs TRBV28 and TRBJ1-1, with D tentatively TRBD1 (6 bases). CDR1 MDHEN and CDR2 SYDVKM come from the germline V gene. CDR3 length equals 11 residues. V dropped 7 bases and J dropped 8 bases, with 11 bases sitting between them. The CDR3 sequence: CASTQDREAFF. CDR3 DNA: TGTGCCAGCACCCAAGACAGGGAAGCTTTCTTT.

The chain couples TRBV19 to TRBJ2-1; 7 bases align to TRBD2. The CDR3 has 13 amino acids. Germline values: CDR1 LNHDA, CDR2 SQIVND (reference sequence). With 11 bases clipped from V and 7 bases from J, the junction kept 11 bases outside the gene matches. The CDR3 region is CACSTTSLNEQFF. CDR3 nucleotides: TGTGCCTGCTCGACGACTAGCCTGAATGAGCAGTTCTTC.